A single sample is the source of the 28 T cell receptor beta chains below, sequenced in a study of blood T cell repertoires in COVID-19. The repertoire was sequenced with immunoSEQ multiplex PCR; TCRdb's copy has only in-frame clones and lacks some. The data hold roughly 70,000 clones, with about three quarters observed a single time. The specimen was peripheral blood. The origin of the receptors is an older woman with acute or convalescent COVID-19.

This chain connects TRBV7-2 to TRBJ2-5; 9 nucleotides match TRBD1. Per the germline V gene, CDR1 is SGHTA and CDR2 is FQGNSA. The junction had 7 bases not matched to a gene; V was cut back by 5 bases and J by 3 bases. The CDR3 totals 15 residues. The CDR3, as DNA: TGTGCCAGCAGCCCCCCCGACAGGGGGAAAGAGACCCAGTACTTC. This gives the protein CASSPPDRGKETQYF.

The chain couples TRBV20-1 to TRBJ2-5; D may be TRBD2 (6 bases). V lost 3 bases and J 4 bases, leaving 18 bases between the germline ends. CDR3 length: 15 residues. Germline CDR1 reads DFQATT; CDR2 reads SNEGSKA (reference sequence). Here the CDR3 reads CSASANSGVVETQYF. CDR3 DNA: TGCAGTGCTAGTGCTAACTCGGGAGTTGTAGAGACCCAGTACTTC.

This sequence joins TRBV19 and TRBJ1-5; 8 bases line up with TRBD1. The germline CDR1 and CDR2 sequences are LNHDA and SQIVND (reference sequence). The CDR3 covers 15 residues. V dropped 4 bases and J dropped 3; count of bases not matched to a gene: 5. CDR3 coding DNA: TGTGCCAGTAGTACCGGACAGGGCCTCAATCAGCCCCAGCATTTT. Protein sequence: CASSTGQGLNQPQHF.

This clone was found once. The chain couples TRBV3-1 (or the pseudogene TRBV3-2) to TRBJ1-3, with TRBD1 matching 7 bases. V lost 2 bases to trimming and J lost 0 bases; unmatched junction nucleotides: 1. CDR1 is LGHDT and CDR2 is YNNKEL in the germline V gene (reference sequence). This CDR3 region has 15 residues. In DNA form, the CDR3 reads TGTGCCAGCAGCCAAAGGACAGGCTCTGGAAACACCATATATTTT. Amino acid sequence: CASSQRTGSGNTIYF.

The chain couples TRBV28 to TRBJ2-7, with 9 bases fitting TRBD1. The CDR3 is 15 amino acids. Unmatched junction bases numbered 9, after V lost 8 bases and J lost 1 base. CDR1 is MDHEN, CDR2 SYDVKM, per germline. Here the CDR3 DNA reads TGTGCCAGCTGGACTACAGGGGGCATATCCTACGAGCAGTACTTC. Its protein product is CASWTTGGISYEQYF.

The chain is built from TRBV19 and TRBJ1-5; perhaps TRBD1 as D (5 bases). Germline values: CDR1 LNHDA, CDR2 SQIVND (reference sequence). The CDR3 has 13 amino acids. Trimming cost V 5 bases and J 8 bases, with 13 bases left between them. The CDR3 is CASSFRTYEPQHF. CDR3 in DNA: TGTGCCAGTAGTTTTAGGACATACGAGCCCCAGCATTTT.

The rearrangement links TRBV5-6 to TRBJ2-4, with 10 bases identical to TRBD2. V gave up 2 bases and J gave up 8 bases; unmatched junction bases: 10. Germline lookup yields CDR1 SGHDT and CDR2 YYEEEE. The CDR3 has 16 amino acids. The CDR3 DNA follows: TGTGCCAGCAGCTTCCGGCTGGGTCTAGCGGGGGACATTCAGTACTTC. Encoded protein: CASSFRLGLAGDIQYF.

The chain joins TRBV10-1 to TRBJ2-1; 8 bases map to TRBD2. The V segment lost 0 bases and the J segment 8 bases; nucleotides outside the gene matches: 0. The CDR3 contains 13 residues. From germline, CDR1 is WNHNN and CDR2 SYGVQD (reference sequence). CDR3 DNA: TGCGCCAGCAGTGAGTCGCGGGGGGATGAGCAGTTCTTC. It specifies CASSESRGDEQFF.

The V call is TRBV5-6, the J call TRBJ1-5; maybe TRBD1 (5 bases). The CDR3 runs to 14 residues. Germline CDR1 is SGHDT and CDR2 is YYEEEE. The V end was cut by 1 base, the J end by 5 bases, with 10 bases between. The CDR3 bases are TGTGCCAGCAGCTTGCGTTTAGGGGATCAGCCCCAGCATTTT. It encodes CASSLRLGDQPQHF.

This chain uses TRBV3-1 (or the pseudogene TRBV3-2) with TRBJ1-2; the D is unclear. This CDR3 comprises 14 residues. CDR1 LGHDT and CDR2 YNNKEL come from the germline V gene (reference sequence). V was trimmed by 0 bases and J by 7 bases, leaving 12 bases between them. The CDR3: CASSQETVRSGYTF. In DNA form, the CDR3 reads TGTGCCAGCAGCCAAGAGACGGTGAGGAGTGGCTACACCTTC.

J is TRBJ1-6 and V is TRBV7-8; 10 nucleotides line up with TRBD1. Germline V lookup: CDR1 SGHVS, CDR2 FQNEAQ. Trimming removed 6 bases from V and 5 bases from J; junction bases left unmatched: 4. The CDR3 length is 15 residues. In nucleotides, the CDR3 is TGTGCCAGCAGACCTGGACAGGGGGATAATTCACCCCTCCACTTT. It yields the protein CASRPGQGDNSPLHF.

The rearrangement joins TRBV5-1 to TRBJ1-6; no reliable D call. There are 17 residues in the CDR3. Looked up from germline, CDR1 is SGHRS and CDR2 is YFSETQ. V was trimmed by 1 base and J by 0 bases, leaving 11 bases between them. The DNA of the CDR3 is TGCGCCAGCAGCTTGCAGGATGTGTACTCCTATAATTCACCCCTCCACTTT. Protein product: CASSLQDVYSYNSPLHF.

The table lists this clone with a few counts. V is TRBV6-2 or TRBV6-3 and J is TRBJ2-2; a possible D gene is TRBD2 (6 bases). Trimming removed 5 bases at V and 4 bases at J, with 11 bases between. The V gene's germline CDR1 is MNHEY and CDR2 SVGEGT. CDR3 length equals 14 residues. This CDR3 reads CASSPRLVTGELFF. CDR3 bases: TGTGCCAGCAGTCCCCGACTAGTCACCGGGGAGCTGTTTTTT.

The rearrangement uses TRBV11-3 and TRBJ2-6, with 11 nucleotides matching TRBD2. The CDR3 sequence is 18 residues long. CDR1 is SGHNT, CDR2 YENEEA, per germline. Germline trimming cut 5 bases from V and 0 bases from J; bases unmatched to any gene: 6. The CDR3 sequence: CASSPWTSGHSGANVLTF. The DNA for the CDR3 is TGTGCCAGCAGCCCATGGACTAGCGGGCACTCTGGGGCCAACGTCCTGACTTTC.

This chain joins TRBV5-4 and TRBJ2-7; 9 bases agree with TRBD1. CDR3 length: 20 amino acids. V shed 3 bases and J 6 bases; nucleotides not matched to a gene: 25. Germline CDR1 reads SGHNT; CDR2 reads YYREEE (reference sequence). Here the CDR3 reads CASSSSTRTGAGTSEFEQYF. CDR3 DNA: TGTGCCAGCAGCTCCTCTACCCGGACAGGGGCGGGAACTAGCGAGTTCGAGCAGTACTTC.

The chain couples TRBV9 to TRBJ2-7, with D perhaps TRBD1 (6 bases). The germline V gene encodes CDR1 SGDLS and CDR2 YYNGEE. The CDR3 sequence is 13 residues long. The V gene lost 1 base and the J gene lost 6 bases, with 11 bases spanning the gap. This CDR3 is CASSVSGQSEQYF. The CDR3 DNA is TGTGCCAGCAGCGTATCCGGACAGTCCGAGCAGTACTTC.

CDR3 loop: CASSLVTGGYSGANVLTF. CDR3 bases: TGTGCCAGCAGCTTAGTTACAGGGGGCTACTCTGGGGCCAACGTCCTGACTTTC. This chain connects TRBV11-2 to TRBJ2-6; TRBD1 matches 9 bases. The J segment lost 0 bases and the V segment lost 1 base, leaving 4 bases of the junction unmatched. Germline V gene data show CDR1 as SGHAT and CDR2 as FQNNGV. The length of the CDR3 is 18 residues. The entire variable domain, with the rest obtained from reference TRBV11-2 and TRBJ2-6, is as follows: EAGVAQSPRYKIIEKRQSVAFWCNPISGHATLYWYQQILGQGPKLLIQFQNNGVVDDSQLPKDRFSAERLKGVDSTLKIQPAKLEDSAVYLCASSLVTGGYSGANVLTFGAGSRLTVL.

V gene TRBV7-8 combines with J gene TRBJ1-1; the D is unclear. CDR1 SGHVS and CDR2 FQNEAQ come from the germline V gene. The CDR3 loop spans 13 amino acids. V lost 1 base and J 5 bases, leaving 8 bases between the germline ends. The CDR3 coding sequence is TGTGCCAGCAGCTTAGGGCCCCAAACTGAAGCTTTCTTT. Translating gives CASSLGPQTEAFF.

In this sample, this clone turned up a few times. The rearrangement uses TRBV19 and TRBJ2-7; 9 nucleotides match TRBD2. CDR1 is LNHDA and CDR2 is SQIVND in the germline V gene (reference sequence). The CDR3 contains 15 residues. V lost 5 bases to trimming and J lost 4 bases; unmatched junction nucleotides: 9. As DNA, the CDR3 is TGTGCCAGTAGTTACATAGCGGGAGTGGAATACGAGCAGTACTTC. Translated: CASSYIAGVEYEQYF.

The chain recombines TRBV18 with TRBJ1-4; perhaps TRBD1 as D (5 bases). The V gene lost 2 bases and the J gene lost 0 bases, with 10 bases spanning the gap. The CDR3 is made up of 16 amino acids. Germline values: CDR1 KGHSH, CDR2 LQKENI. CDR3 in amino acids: CASSPRQGTTNEKLFF. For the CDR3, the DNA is TGTGCCAGCTCACCAAGGCAGGGCACAACTAATGAAAAACTGTTTTTT.

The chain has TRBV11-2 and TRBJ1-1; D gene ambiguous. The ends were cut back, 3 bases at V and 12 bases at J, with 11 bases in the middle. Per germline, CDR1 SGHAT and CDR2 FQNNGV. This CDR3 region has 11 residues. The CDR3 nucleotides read TGTGCCAGCAGCTTGAGCCTGGTATCTTTCTTT. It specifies CASSLSLVSFF.

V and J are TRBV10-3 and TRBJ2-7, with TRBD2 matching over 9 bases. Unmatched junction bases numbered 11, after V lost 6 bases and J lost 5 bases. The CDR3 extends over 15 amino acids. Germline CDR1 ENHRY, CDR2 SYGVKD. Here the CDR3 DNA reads TGTGCCATCAGGCCGACTGGTAGCGGGAGTAACGAGCAGTACTTC. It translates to CAIRPTGSGSNEQYF.

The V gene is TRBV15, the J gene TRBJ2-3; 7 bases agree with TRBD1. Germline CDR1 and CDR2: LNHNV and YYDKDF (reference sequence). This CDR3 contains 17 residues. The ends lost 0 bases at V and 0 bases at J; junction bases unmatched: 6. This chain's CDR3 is CATSRDGWDSSTDTQYF. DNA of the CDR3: TGTGCCACCAGCAGAGATGGATGGGACAGTAGCACAGATACGCAGTATTTT.

The CDR3 region is CASSLGPGGPRNEQFF. In DNA, the CDR3 is TGTGCCAGCAGCTTGGGTCCGGGAGGGCCCAGGAATGAGCAGTTCTTC. The V gene is TRBV5-6, the J gene TRBJ2-1, with 8 nucleotides matching TRBD2. The V and J ends lost 0 bases and 7 bases, in that order; junction bases with no gene match: 9. CDR3 length equals 16 residues. Looked up from germline, CDR1 is SGHDT and CDR2 is YYEEEE. The complete variable domain, with remaining parts taken from reference TRBV5-6 and TRBJ2-1, reads DAGVTQSPTHLIKTRGQQVTLRCSPKSGHDTVSWYQQALGQGPQFIFQYYEEEERQRGNFPDRFSGHQFPNYSSELNVNALLLGDSALYLCASSLGPGGPRNEQFFGPGTRLTVL.

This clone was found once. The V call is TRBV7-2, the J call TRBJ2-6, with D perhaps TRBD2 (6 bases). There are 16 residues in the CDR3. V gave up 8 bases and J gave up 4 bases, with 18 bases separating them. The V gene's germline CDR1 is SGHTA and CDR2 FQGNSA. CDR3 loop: CASRPFGGSGANVLTF. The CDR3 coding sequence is TGTGCCAGCCGACCTTTTGGAGGGTCCGGGGCCAACGTCCTGACTTTC.

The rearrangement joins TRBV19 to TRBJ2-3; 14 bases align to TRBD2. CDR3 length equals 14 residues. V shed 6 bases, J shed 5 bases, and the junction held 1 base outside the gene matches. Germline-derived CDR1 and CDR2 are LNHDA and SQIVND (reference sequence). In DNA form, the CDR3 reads TGTGCCAGTAGGACTAGCGGGAGGGGAGATACGCAGTATTTT. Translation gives CASRTSGRGDTQYF.

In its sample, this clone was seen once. In DNA form, the CDR3 reads TGCGCCAGCAGTTTCGACAGCACCTCTGGAAACACCATATATTTT. Protein sequence: CASSFDSTSGNTIYF. The rearrangement uses TRBV5-1 and TRBJ1-3; a weak D match, TRBD1 (5 bases). V was clipped by 5 bases and J by 0 bases, with 12 bases between them. The CDR3 is 15 residues long. The germline V gene encodes CDR1 SGHRS and CDR2 YFSETQ. Complete variable domain (other parts from reference TRBV5-1 and TRBJ1-3): KAGVTQTPRYLIKTRGQQVTLSCSPISGHRSVSWYQQTPGQGLQFLFEYFSETQRNKGNFPGRFSGRQFSNSRSEMNVSTLELGDSALYLCASSFDSTSGNTIYFGEGSWLTVV.

The CDR3 loop is CASSRAAGEQFF. CDR3 sequence (DNA): TGTGCCAGCAGCCGGGCGGCGGGTGAGCAGTTCTTC. V usage is TRBV5-8 and J usage is TRBJ2-1; maybe TRBD2 (5 bases). Trimming removed 4 bases at V and 9 bases at J, with 11 bases between. There are 12 residues in the CDR3. Germline V CDR1 and CDR2: SGHTS, YDEGEE.